What follows describes a single T cell receptor (beta chain). There are 15 residues in the CDR3. Between the trimmed V and J ends, which lost 3 bases and 0 bases, there was a span of 8 bases. Germline CDR1 reads WSHSY; CDR2 reads SAAADI. This sample was taken from a study of blood T cell repertoires in COVID-19. Assay used: immunoSEQ multiplex PCR; TCRdb lists only in-frame clones, some missing. This table has about 240,000 clones, roughly 86% appearing once. The sequence derives from a woman aged 25 to 39 with acute COVID-19. The rearrangement joins TRBV10-2 to TRBJ2-2; D is possibly TRBD1 (5 bases). Sequencing input: PBMCs or T cells enriched from blood (not recorded which). In DNA, the CDR3 is TGCGCCAGCAGTGAAGGCAGGGCGAACACCGGGGAGCTGTTTTTT. It codes for CASSEGRANTGELFF.